One sample yielded the 14 T cell receptor beta chains listed below, sequenced in a study of response to subunit inactivated influenza vaccine. Using its own MiXCR run on the RT-PCR reads, TCRdb lists one record per CDR3 protein. This sample has some 500,000 distinct CDR3 sequences; less than 30% occur once, and the top ten carry approximately 2%. The source material was CD4+ T cells sorted from PBMCs, sampled more than 4 days after vaccination. These receptors all come from a man aged 50 or older who received an inactivated influenza vaccine.

This clonotype was seen repeatedly, ten times or more. The gene calls are TRBV7-6 and TRBJ1-2, with D perhaps matching TRBD1 (5 bases). The germline V and J ends were trimmed by 1 base and 2 bases, with 17 bases remaining between them. The CDR3 is 17 residues long. Germline values: CDR1 SGHVS, CDR2 FNYEAQ. CDR3 nucleotides: TGTGCCAGCAGCTTAGGGGGGAGAAGGTCCCCCAACTATGGCTACACCTTC. This encodes CASSLGGRRSPNYGYTF. The full variable domain, in which reference TRBV7-6 and TRBJ1-2 provide the parts outside the CDR3, is GAGVSQSPRYKVTKRGQDVALRCDPISGHVSLYWYRQALGQGPEFLTYFNYEAQQDKSGLPNDRFSAERPEGSISTLTIQRTEQRDSAMYRCASSLGGRRSPNYGYTFGSGTRLTVV.

Only a few counts were recorded for this clonotype. The chain couples TRBV7-9 to TRBJ1-4; TRBD1 matches 8 bases. V lost 5 bases, J lost 11 bases, and 7 bases stayed unmatched. The CDR3 is made up of 13 amino acids. Germline lookup yields CDR1 SEHNR and CDR2 FQNEAQ (reference sequence). This CDR3 reads CASSLQDRDKLFF. The CDR3 bases are TGTGCCAGCAGCCTTCAGGACAGGGACAAACTGTTTTTT.

This chain joins TRBV5-1 and TRBJ2-5, with D tentatively TRBD2 (6 bases). This CDR3 region has 16 residues. Trimming left V 0 bases short and J 0 bases short, with 12 bases between. CDR1 is SGHRS, CDR2 YFSETQ, per germline. Here the CDR3 reads CASSLGFGGNQETQYF. The CDR3 nucleotides read TGCGCCAGCAGCTTGGGATTTGGGGGGAACCAAGAGACCCAGTACTTC.

The gene calls are TRBV12-3 or TRBV12-4 and TRBJ2-5; TRBD2 aligns across 14 bases. V dropped 3 bases and J dropped 5; count of bases not matched to a gene: 8. CDR3 size: 17 residues. The chain's CDR3 is CASSLTSGGAGGETQYF. The CDR3 DNA follows: TGTGCCAGCAGTTTGACTAGCGGGGGGGCCGGAGGGGAGACCCAGTACTTC.

This clonotype was seen only a few times. This rearrangement joins TRBV7-9 to TRBJ2-1, with 14 bases that match TRBD2. V shed 5 bases and J 4 bases; nucleotides not matched to a gene: 7. The CDR3 runs to 17 residues. The germline V gene encodes CDR1 SEHNR and CDR2 FQNEAQ (reference sequence). CDR3 bases: TGTGCCAGCAGCCCGATCGGGACTAGCGGGGGATACAATGAGCAGTTCTTC. This sequence encodes CASSPIGTSGGYNEQFF.

This chain links TRBV20-1 with TRBJ2-7, with D maybe TRBD2 (6 bases). Germline lookup yields CDR1 DFQATT and CDR2 SNEGSKA (reference sequence). The V gene lost 7 bases and the J gene lost 3 bases, with 13 bases spanning the gap. This CDR3 contains 12 residues. The CDR3 DNA is TGCAGTGTTCAGACTAGGAACTACGAGCAGTACTTC. It yields the protein CSVQTRNYEQYF.

V is TRBV18 and J is TRBJ2-7, with D hard to call. V gave up 0 bases and J gave up 4 bases, with 13 bases separating them. This CDR3 region has 15 residues. Germline CDR1 KGHSH, CDR2 LQKENI. CDR3 sequence: CASSPPLLSKYEQYF. CDR3 nucleotides: TGTGCCAGCTCACCACCTCTTCTATCTAAGTACGAGCAGTACTTC.

V is TRBV29-1 and J is TRBJ2-7; 9 nucleotides align to TRBD2. There are 13 residues in the CDR3. V gave up 6 bases and J gave up 3 bases; unmatched junction bases: 6. Per the germline V gene, CDR1 is SQVTM and CDR2 is ANQGSEA. The CDR3 sequence: CSVSGGLGYEQYF. In nucleotides, the CDR3 is TGCAGCGTGAGCGGGGGGCTTGGCTACGAGCAGTACTTC.

This clonotype appeared a few times. For the CDR3, the DNA is TGCAGTGCTAGAGTTCTGGGAACCTACGAGCAGTACTTC. Its protein is CSARVLGTYEQYF. The V gene is TRBV20-1, the J gene TRBJ2-7; D is unresolved. V was clipped by 1 base and J by 2 bases, with 9 bases between them. Germline CDR1 reads DFQATT; CDR2 reads SNEGSKA (reference sequence). The CDR3 is 13 amino acids.

This clonotype appeared a few times. The chain employs TRBV12-3 or TRBV12-4 and TRBJ1-5, with TRBD1 matching 7 bases. Losses at the gene ends were 8 bases for V and 6 bases for J; bases not matched to a gene: 10. The CDR3 runs to 14 residues. The CDR3 sequence: CASRTGDWGQPQHF. The CDR3 DNA reads TGTGCCAGCCGCACAGGGGATTGGGGTCAGCCCCAGCATTTT.

This clonotype has only a few counts. The chain links TRBV6-1 to TRBJ1-1; 10 bases are shared with TRBD1. The V and J ends lost 8 bases and 0 bases, in that order; junction bases with no gene match: 6. The CDR3 runs 15 residues. Germline lookup yields CDR1 MNHNS and CDR2 SASEGT. The CDR3 is CASGGQGNMNTEAFF. DNA for the CDR3: TGTGCCAGCGGGGGACAGGGGAACATGAACACTGAAGCTTTCTTT.

This clonotype is a singleton in its sample. The J gene is TRBJ2-1, the V gene TRBV14; 9 positions agree with TRBD2. Germline loops: CDR1 SGHDN, CDR2 FVKESK. There are 15 residues in the CDR3. The trim removed 4 bases at V and 6 bases at J, leaving 7 bases unmatched. For the CDR3, the DNA is TGTGCCAGCAGCCTTTCTAGCGGGGCATTCAATGAGCAGTTCTTC. This sequence encodes CASSLSSGAFNEQFF.

The chain joins TRBV6-5 to TRBJ2-1; weak D call: TRBD1 (6 bases). V was shortened by 6 bases and J by 6 bases, with 21 bases between the two germline ends. The CDR3 length is 16 residues. Germline CDR1 is MNHEY and CDR2 is SVGAGI. CDR3 residues: CASRLTPQGDVNEQFF. The CDR3, as DNA: TGTGCCAGCAGACTAACGCCACAGGGAGACGTCAATGAGCAGTTCTTC.

The chain employs TRBV10-3 and TRBJ2-3; the D is unclear. Trimming took off 2 bases at V and 3 bases at J, with 15 bases between the two ends. Germline lookup yields CDR1 ENHRY and CDR2 SYGVKD. The CDR3 consists of 16 residues. CDR3 sequence (DNA): TGTGCCATCAGTGAGCTGCTCCTAGTGGGAACAGATACGCAGTATTTT. This codes for CAISELLLVGTDTQYF.